The rows below give T cell receptor beta chains drawn from one sample of a study of identical twins. TCRdb reprocessed the 5' RACE reads via MiXCR and lists one record per CDR3 protein. The table has 200,000 to 300,000 distinct CDR3 sequences, roughly a tenth seen once. Sequencing was performed on memory T cells sorted from blood. The receptors here all came from a man aged 50 to 59 in good health. Both conserved end residues are part of each CDR3. The D gene is left open where the match is weak. Where a row states a size, it is once, few, many or the class of an expanded clone; other rows omit it.

D | J | size | V | CDR3 | DNA
NA | TRBJ1-1 | few | TRBV6-2/TRBV6-3 | CASSQGQVTEAFF | TGTGCCAGCAGTCAGGGGCAGGTCACTGAAGCTTTCTTT
NA | TRBJ1-1 | many | TRBV6-1 | CASTPQRGAGRSEAFF | TGTGCCAGCACCCCCCAGAGAGGCGCAGGGAGATCTGAAGCTTTCTTT
NA | TRBJ2-5 | NA | TRBV11-2 | CASTLGVQETQYF | TGTGCCAGCACCTTAGGGGTTCAAGAGACCCAGTACTTC
NA | TRBJ1-2 | many | TRBV18 | CASSSPGSGYTF | TGTGCCAGCTCATCTCCAGGGTCTGGCTACACCTTC
NA | TRBJ2-2 | many | TRBV27 | CASSLFGQAKTGELFF | TGTGCCAGCAGTTTATTCGGGCAGGCGAAAACCGGGGAGCTGTTTTTT
TRBD2 | TRBJ2-3 | many | TRBV24-1 | CATSEVTSGTDTQYF | TGTGCCACCAGTGAGGTGACTAGCGGCACAGATACGCAGTATTTT
NA | TRBJ2-5 | few | TRBV6-1 | CASSERGTYQETQYF | TGTGCCAGCAGTGAAAGGGGGACTTACCAAGAGACCCAGTACTTC
NA | TRBJ1-5 | many | TRBV4-1 | CASSLRPSGNQPQHF | TGCGCCAGCAGCCTCAGACCCTCGGGCAATCAGCCCCAGCATTTT
TRBD1 | TRBJ1-5 | few | TRBV6-2/TRBV6-3 | CASSSWTGLSNQPQHF | TGTGCCAGCAGTTCCTGGACAGGGCTTAGCAATCAGCCCCAGCATTTT
TRBD1 | TRBJ2-1 | NA | TRBV20-1 | CSASPDRVSYNEQFF | TGCAGTGCCAGCCCCGACAGGGTAAGCTACAATGAGCAGTTCTTC
NA | TRBJ2-3 | NA | TRBV11-1 | CASSSRQDRNTQYF | TGTGCCAGCAGCTCACGGCAAGACAGGAATACGCAGTATTTT
TRBD1 | TRBJ2-7 | many | TRBV29-1 | CSVETRQGNYEQYF | TGCAGCGTCGAGACGCGACAGGGAAACTACGAGCAGTACTTC
NA | TRBJ2-5 | many | TRBV5-5 | CASSLALAETQYF | TGTGCCAGCAGCTTGGCTTTAGCGGAAACCCAGTACTTC
NA | TRBJ2-6 | NA | TRBV10-3 | CAISESKGGVSGANVLTF | TGTGCCATCAGTGAGTCGAAGGGAGGAGTGTCTGGGGCCAACGTCCTGACTTTC
NA | TRBJ2-2 | NA | TRBV10-2 | CASRKANTGELFF | TGCGCCAGCAGGAAGGCGAACACCGGGGAGCTGTTTTTT
TRBD1 | TRBJ2-7 | many | TRBV12-3/TRBV12-4 | CASSTGTGHYEQYF | TGTGCCAGCAGCACCGGGACAGGGCATTACGAGCAGTACTTC
TRBD2 | TRBJ2-3 | many | TRBV7-9 | CASSPSGMSWGTDTQYF | TGTGCCAGCAGCCCTAGCGGGATGTCCTGGGGCACAGATACGCAGTATTTT
TRBD1 | TRBJ1-5 | few | TRBV6-1 | CASKGGPGQPQHF | TGTGCCAGCAAAGGGGGCCCCGGTCAGCCCCAGCATTTT
NA | TRBJ2-2 | NA | TRBV4-3 | CASSQEGRSGELFF | TGCGCCAGCAGCCAAGAAGGGAGGTCCGGGGAGCTGTTTTTT
NA | TRBJ2-3 | many | TRBV27 | CASSRPGLADTQYF | TGTGCCAGCAGTCGACCCGGACTGGCGGATACGCAGTATTTT
NA | TRBJ1-4 | many | TRBV5-1 | CASSLAGRLEKLFF | TGCGCCAGCAGCTTGGCGGGACGACTTGAAAAACTGTTTTTT
NA | TRBJ2-7 | NA | TRBV20-1 | CSARGPRGKEEQYF | TGCAGTGCTAGAGGGCCCAGGGGCAAGGAGGAGCAGTACTTC
TRBD2 | TRBJ2-7 | NA | TRBV18 | CASSPGTSGGPGKQYF | TGTGCCAGCTCACCTGGGACTAGCGGGGGACCCGGAAAGCAGTACTTC
NA | TRBJ1-4 | many | TRBV27 | CASSLVRSNEKLFF | TGTGCCAGCAGTTTGGTACGGTCTAATGAAAAACTGTTTTTT
NA | TRBJ2-3 | many | TRBV29-1 | CSVGGREFPADTQYF | TGCAGCGTTGGGGGGCGGGAGTTCCCCGCAGATACGCAGTATTTT
NA | TRBJ1-6 | NA | TRBV10-2 | CASSESGQGNSPLHF | TGCGCCAGCAGTGAGTCAGGTCAGGGAAATTCACCCCTCCACTTT
NA | TRBJ2-2 | few | TRBV19 | CAGIANTGELFF | TGTGCCGGGATCGCGAACACCGGGGAGCTGTTTTTT
NA | TRBJ2-3 | many | TRBV28 | CASRPGGGADTQYF | TGTGCCAGCAGACCTGGGGGGGGCGCAGATACGCAGTATTTT
NA | TRBJ2-7 | few | TRBV4-2 | CASSQDKGANYEQYF | TGTGCCAGCAGCCAAGATAAAGGGGCCAACTACGAGCAGTACTTC
NA | TRBJ1-5 | many | TRBV20-1 | CSALDGGNQPQHF | TGCAGTGCCTTAGATGGGGGCAATCAGCCCCAGCATTTT
TRBD1 | TRBJ1-2 | many | TRBV2 | CASTDRGFYGYTF | TGTGCCAGCACCGACAGGGGGTTTTATGGCTACACCTTC
NA | TRBJ2-3 | NA | TRBV20-1 | CSAMAPSGGGWGGDTQYF | TGCAGTGCTATGGCCCCCTCCGGGGGAGGTTGGGGTGGGGATACGCAGTATTTT
NA | TRBJ2-2 | many | TRBV29-1 | CSFARRETGELFF | TGCAGCTTTGCCAGGAGGGAAACCGGGGAGCTGTTTTTT
TRBD1 | TRBJ2-7 | many | TRBV6-2/TRBV6-3 | CASRTLTGWYEQYF | TGTGCCAGCAGAACTCTGACAGGGTGGTACGAGCAGTACTTC
NA | TRBJ2-7 | many | TRBV4-3 | CASSQELPPAVNYEQYF | TGCGCCAGCAGCCAAGAACTCCCCCCGGCCGTCAACTACGAGCAGTACTTC
TRBD1 | TRBJ2-7 | NA | TRBV10-2 | CASSNTPGTGGKGQYF | TGCGCCAGCAGTAATACTCCCGGGACAGGGGGGAAAGGGCAGTACTTC
NA | TRBJ2-5 | NA | TRBV10-3 | CATTQGQGETQYF | TGTGCCACGACCCAGGGGCAGGGAGAGACCCAGTACTTC
NA | TRBJ2-3 | few | TRBV12-3/TRBV12-4 | CASSYEAPTDTQYF | TGTGCCAGCAGTTACGAAGCGCCCACAGATACGCAGTATTTT
NA | TRBJ2-7 | few | TRBV6-2/TRBV6-3 | CASSKGGTGGSYEQYF | TGTGCCAGCAGCAAGGGGGGGACAGGAGGGTCCTACGAGCAGTACTTC
TRBD1 | TRBJ1-5 | many | TRBV29-1 | CSVVTGGTADQPQHF | TGCAGCGTTGTGACAGGGGGCACCGCTGATCAGCCCCAGCATTTT
NA | TRBJ2-1 | many | TRBV7-2 | CASSLFTGPNEQFF | TGTGCCAGCAGCTTATTTACCGGACCTAATGAGCAGTTCTTC
NA | TRBJ1-5 | few | TRBV28 | CASSAPSNQPQHF | TGTGCCAGCAGTGCCCCGAGCAATCAGCCCCAGCATTTT
NA | TRBJ1-1 | few | TRBV5-1 | CASRVRTGSAEAFF | TGCGCCAGCAGAGTAAGAACAGGGTCGGCCGAAGCTTTCTTT
NA | TRBJ2-6 | many | TRBV21-1 | CASSKALTGASGANVLTF | TGTGCCAGCAGCAAAGCGCTTACAGGAGCCTCTGGGGCCAACGTCCTGACTTTC